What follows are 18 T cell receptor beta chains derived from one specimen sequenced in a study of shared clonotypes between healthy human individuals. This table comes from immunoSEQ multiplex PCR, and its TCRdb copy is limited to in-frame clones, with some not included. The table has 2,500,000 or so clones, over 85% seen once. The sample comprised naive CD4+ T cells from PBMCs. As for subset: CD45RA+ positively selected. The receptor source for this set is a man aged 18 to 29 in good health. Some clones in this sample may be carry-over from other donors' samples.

DNA of the CDR3: TGTGCCATCAGTGAGGGCGGTCCCTACGAGCAGTACTTC. The encoded protein is CAISEGGPYEQYF. The chain employs TRBV10-3 and TRBJ2-7; D remains ambiguous. This CDR3 comprises 13 residues. V lost 2 bases and J lost 2, with 7 bases in between. CDR1 and CDR2 (germline): ENHRY, SYGVKD.

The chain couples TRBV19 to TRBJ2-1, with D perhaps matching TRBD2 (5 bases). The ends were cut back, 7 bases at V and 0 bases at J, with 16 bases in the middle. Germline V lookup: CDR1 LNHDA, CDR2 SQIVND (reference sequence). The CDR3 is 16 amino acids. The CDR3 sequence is CASTPGGRSSYNEQFF. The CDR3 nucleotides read TGTGCCAGTACCCCCGGAGGACGGAGCTCCTACAATGAGCAGTTCTTC.

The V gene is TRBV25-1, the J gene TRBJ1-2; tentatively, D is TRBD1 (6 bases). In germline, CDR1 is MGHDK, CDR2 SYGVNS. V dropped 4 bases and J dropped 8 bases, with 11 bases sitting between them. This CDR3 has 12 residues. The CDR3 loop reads CASSGGARGYTF. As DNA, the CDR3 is TGTGCCAGCAGTGGGGGGGCGCGGGGCTACACCTTC.

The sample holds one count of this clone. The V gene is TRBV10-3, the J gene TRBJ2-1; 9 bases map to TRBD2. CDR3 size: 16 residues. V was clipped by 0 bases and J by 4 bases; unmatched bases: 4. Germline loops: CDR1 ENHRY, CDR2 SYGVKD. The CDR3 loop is CAISESWLAGYNEQFF. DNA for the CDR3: TGTGCCATCAGTGAGTCGTGGCTAGCGGGATACAATGAGCAGTTCTTC.

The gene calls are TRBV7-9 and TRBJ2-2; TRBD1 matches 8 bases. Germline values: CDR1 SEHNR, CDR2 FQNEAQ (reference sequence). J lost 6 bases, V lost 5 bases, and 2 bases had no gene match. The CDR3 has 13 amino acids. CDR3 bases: TGTGCCAGCAGCGGGACAGGACCCGGGGAGCTGTTTTTT. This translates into CASSGTGPGELFF. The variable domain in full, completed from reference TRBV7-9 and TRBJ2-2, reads DTGVSQNPRHKITKRGQNVTFRCDPISEHNRLYWYRQTLGQGPEFLTYFQNEAQLEKSRLLSDRFSAERPKGSFSTLEIQRTEQGDSAMYLCASSGTGPGELFFGEGSRLTVL.

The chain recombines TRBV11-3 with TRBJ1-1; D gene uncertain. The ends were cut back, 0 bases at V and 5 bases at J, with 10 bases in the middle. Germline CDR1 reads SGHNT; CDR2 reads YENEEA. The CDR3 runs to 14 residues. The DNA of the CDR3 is TGTGCCAGCAGCTTAGATCGGTCACGGACTGAAGCTTTCTTT. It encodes CASSLDRSRTEAFF.

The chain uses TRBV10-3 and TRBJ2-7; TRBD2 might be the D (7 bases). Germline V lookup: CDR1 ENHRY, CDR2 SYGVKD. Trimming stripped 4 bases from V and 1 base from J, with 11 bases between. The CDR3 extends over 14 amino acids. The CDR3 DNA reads TGTGCCATCAGTGCGGGGGGCCCGTCCTACGAGCAGTACTTC. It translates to CAISAGGPSYEQYF.

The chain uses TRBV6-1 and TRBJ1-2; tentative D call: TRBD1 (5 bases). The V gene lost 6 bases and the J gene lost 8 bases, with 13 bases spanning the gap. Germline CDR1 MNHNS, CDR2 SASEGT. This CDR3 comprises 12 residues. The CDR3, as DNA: TGTGCCAGCAGCGGGGGGACCAGCGGCTACACCTTC. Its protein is CASSGGTSGYTF.

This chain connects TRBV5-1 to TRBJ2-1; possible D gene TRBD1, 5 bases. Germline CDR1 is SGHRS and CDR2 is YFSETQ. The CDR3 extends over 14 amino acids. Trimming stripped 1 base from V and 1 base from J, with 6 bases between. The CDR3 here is CASSLTGSYNEQFF. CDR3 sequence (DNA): TGCGCCAGCAGCTTGACAGGTTCCTACAATGAGCAGTTCTTC.

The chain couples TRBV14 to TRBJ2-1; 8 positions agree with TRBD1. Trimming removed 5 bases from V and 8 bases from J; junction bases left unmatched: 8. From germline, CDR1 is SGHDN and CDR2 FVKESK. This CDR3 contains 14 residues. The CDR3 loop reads CASSSRTGFYEQFF. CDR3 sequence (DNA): TGTGCCAGCAGCTCTCGGACAGGGTTCTATGAGCAGTTCTTC.

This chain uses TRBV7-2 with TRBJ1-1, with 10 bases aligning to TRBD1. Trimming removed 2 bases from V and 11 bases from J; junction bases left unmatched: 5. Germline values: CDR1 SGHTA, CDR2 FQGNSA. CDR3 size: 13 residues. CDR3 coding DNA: TGTGCCAGCAGCTTAATACTGGACAGGGGGGCTTTCTTT. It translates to CASSLILDRGAFF.

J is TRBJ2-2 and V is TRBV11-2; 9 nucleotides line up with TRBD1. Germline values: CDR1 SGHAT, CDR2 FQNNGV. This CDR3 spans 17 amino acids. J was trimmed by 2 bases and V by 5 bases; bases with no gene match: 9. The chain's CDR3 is CASSTTGTGRNTGELFF. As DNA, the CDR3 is TGTGCCAGCAGCACCACCGGGACAGGGCGTAACACCGGGGAGCTGTTTTTT.

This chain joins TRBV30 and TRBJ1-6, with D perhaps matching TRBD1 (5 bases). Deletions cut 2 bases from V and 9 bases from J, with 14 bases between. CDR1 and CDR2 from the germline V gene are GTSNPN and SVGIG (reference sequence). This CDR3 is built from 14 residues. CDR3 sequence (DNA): TGTGCCTGGAGTTCAGACAGTTACTCTTCACCCCTCCACTTT. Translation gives CAWSSDSYSSPLHF.

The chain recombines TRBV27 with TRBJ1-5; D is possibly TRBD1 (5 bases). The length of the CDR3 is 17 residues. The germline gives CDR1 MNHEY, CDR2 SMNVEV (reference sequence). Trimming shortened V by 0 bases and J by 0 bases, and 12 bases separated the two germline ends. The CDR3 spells CASSLSAGSASNQPQHF. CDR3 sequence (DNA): TGTGCCAGCAGTTTATCCGCAGGGTCGGCTAGCAATCAGCCCCAGCATTTT.

The CDR3 sequence is CASSLLRTATYEQYF. The CDR3 DNA reads as TGTGCCAGCTCACTCCTTAGGACAGCCACCTACGAGCAGTACTTC. The V and J genes are TRBV18 and TRBJ2-7; D is perhaps TRBD1 (6 bases). V was clipped by 4 bases and J by 2 bases, with 15 bases between them. CDR3 length equals 15 residues. Germline CDR1 and CDR2: KGHSH and LQKENI.

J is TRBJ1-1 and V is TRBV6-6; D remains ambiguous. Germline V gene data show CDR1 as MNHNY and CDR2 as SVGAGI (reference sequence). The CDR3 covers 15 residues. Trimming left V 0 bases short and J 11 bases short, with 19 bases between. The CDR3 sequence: CASSYSGSEDPDAFF. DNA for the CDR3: TGTGCCAGCAGTTACTCCGGTAGTGAGGACCCCGACGCTTTCTTT.

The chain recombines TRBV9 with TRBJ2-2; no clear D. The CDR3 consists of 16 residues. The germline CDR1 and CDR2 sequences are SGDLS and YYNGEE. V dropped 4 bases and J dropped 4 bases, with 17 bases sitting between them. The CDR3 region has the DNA TGTGCCAGCAGCACCTCAATTATTGGATCCACCGGGGAGCTGTTTTTT. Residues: CASSTSIIGSTGELFF.

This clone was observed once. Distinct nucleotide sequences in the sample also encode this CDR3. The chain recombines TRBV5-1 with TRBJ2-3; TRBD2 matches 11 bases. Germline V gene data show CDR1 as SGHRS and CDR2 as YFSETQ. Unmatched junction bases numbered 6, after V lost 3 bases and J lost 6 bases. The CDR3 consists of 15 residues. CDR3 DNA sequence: TGCGCCAGCAGCTCAACTAGCGGGAGTATGGATACGCAGTATTTT. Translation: CASSSTSGSMDTQYF.